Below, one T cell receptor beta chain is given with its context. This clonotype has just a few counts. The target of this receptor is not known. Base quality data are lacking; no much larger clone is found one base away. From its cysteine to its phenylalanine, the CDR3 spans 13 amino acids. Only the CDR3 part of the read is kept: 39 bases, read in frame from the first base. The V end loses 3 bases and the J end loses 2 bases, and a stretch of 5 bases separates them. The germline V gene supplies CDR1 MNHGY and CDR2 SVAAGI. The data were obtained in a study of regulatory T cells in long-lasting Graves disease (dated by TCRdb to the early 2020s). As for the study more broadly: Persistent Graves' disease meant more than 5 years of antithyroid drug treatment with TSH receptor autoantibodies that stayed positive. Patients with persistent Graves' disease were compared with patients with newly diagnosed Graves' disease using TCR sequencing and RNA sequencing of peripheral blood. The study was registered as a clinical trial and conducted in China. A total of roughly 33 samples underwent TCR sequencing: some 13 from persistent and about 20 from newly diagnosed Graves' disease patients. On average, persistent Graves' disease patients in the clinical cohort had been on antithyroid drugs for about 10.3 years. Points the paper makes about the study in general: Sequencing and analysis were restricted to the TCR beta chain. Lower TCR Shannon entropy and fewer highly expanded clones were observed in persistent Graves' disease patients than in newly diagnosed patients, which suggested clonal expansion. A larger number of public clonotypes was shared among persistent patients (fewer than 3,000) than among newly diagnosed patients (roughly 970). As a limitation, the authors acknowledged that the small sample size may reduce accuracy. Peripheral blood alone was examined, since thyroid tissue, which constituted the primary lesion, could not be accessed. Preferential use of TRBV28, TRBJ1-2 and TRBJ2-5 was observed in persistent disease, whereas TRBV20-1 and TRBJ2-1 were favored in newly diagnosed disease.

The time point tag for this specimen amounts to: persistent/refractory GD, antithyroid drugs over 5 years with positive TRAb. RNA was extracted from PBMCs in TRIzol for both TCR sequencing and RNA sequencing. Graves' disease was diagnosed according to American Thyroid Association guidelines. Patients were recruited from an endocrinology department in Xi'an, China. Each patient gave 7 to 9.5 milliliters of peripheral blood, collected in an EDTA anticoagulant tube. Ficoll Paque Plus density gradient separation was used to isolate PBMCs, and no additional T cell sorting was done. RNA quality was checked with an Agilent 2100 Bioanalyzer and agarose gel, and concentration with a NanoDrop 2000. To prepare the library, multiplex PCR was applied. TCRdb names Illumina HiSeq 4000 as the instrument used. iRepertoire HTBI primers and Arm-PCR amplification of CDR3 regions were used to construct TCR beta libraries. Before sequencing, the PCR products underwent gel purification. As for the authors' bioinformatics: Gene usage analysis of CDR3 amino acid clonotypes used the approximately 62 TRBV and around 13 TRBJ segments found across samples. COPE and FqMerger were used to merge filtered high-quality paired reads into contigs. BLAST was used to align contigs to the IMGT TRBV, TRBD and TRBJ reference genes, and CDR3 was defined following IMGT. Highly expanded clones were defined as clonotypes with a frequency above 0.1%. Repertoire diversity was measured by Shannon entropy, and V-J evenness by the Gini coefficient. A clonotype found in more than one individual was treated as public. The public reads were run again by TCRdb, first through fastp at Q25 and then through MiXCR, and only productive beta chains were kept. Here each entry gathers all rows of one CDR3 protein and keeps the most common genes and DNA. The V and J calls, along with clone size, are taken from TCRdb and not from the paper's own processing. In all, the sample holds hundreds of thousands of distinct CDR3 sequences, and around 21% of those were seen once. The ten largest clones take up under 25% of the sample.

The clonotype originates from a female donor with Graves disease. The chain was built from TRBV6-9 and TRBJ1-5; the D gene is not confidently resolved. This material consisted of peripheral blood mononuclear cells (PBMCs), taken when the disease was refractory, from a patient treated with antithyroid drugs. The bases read TGTGCCAGCAGTTACAATCGCAATCAGCCCCAGCATTTT. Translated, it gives CASSYNRNQPQHF.